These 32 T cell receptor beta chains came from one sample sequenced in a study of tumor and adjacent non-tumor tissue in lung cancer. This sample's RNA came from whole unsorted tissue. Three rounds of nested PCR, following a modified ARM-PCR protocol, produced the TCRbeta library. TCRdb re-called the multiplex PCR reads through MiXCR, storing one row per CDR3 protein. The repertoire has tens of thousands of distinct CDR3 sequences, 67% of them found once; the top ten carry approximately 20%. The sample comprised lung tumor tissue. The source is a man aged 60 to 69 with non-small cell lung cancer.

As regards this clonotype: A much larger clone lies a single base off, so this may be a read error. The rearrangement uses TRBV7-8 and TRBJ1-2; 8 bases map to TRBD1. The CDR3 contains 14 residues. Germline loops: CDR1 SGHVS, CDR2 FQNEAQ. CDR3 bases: TGTACCAGCAGCCCACAGACAGGGGACTATGGCTACACCTTC. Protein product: CTSSPQTGDYGYTF.

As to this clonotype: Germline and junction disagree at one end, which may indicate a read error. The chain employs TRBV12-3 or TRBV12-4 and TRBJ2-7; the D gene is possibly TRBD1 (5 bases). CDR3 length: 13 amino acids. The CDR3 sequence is CTSSPGFTYKQYF. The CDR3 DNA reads TGTACCAGCAGTCCAGGGTTCACCTACAAGCAGTACTTC.

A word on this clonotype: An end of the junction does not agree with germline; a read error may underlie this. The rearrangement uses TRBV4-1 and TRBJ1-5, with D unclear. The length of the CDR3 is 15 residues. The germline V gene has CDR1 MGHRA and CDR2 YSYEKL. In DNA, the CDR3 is TGCGCCAGCAGCCAATACGCTGGGAGCAATCAGCCACAGCATTTT. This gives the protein CASSQYAGSNQPQHF.

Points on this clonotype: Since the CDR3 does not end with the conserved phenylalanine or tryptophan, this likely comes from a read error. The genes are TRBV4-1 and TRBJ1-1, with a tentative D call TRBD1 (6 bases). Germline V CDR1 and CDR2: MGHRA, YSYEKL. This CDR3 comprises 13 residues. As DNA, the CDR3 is TGCGCCAGTAGCCAAGGGGGGATCACTGAAGCTTTCTCT. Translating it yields CASSQGGITEAFS.

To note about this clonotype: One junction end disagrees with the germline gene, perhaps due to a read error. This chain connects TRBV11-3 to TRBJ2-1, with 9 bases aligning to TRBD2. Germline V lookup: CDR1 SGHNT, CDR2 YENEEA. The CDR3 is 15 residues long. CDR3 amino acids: CDSNHGTSRSHEQFF. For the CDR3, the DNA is TGTGACAGCAACCACGGGACTAGCAGGAGCCATGAGCAGTTCTTC.

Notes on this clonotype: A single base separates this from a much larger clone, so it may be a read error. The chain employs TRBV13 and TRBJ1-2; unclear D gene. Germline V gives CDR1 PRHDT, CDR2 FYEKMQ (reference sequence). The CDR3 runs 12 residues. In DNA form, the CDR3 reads TGTGCCAGCATCTTACAAGCCTATGGCTACACCTTC. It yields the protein CASILQAYGYTF.

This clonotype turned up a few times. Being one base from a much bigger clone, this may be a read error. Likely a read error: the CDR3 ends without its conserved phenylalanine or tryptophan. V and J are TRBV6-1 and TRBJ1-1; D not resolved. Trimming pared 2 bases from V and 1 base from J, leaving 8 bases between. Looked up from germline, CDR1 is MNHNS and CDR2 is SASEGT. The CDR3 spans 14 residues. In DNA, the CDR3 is TGTGCCAGCAGTGAATTTTTTAGGAACACTGAAGCTTTCCTT. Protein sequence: CASSEFFRNTEAFL.

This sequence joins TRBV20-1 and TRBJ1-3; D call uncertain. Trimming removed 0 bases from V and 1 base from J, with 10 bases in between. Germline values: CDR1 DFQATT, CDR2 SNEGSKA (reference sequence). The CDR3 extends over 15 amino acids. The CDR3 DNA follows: TGCAGTGCTAGAGATAGAGGTCGGTCTGGAAACACCATATATTTT. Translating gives CSARDRGRSGNTIYF.

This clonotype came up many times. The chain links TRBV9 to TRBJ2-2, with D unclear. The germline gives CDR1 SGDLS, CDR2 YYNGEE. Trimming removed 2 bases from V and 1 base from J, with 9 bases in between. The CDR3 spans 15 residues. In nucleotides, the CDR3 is TGTGCCAGCAGCGTCCTTAGAGAGAACACCGGGGAGCTGTTTTTT. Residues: CASSVLRENTGELFF.

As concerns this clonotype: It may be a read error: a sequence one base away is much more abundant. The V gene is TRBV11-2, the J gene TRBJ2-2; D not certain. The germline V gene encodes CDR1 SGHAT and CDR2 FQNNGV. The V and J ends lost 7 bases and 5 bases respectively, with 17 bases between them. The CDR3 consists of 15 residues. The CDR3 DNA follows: TGTGCCAGCAACTGGCTAGAGGCCGGGACCGGGGAGCTGTTTTTT. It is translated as CASNWLEAGTGELFF.

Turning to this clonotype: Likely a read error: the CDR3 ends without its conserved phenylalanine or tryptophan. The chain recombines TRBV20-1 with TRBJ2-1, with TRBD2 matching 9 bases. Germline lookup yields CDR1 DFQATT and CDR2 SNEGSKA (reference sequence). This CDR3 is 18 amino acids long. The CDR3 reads CSTRGFELVAGVGNEQFL. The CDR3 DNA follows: TGCAGTACTAGAGGGTTTGAGCTAGTAGCGGGAGTTGGCAATGAGCAGTTCCTC.

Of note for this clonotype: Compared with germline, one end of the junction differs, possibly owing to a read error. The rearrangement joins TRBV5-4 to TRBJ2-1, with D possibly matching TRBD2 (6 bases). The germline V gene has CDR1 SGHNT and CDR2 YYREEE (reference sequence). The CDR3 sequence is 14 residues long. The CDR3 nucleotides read TGTGCCAGTAGCTTGGCGCTAGCGAACAATGAGCAGTCCTTC. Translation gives CASSLALANNEQSF.

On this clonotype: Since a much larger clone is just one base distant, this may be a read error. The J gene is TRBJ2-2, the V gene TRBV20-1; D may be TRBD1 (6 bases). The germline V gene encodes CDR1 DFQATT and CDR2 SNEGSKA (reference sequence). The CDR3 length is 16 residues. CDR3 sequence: CSARDRDTANTEELFF. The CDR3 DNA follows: TGCAGTGCTAGAGACCGGGACACCGCGAACACCGAGGAGCTGTTTTTT.

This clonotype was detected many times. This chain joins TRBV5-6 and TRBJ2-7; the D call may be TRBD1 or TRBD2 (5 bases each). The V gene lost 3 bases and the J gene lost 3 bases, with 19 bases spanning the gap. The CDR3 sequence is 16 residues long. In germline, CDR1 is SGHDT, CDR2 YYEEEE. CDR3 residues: CASSWSPGTGSYEQYF. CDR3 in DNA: TGTGCCAGCAGCTGGAGCCCAGGGACGGGGAGCTACGAGCAGTACTTC.

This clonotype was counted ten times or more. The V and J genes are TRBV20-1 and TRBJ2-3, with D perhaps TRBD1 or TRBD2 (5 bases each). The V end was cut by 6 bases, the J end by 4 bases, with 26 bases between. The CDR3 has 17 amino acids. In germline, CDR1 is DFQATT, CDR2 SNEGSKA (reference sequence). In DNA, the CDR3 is TGCAGTGCAAACCCCCCGCCGGGACCTCACGGATCAGATACGCAGTATTTT. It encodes CSANPPPGPHGSDTQYF.

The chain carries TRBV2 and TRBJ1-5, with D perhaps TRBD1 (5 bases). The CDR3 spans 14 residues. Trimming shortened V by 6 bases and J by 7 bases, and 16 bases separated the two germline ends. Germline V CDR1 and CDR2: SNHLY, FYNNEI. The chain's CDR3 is CASRTDSPKQPQHF. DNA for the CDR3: TGTGCCAGCAGGACAGACAGCCCGAAACAGCCCCAGCATTTT.

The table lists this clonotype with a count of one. The CDR3 protein is CASSQVVGEESQYF. The CDR3 region has the DNA TGCGCCAGCAGCCAAGTGGTCGGGGAGGAGTCCCAGTACTTC. This chain connects TRBV4-3 to TRBJ2-5, with D tentatively TRBD2 (6 bases). CDR1 LGHNA and CDR2 YSLEER come from the germline V gene. The CDR3 is 14 residues long. Trimming removed 1 base at V and 9 bases at J, with 15 bases between.

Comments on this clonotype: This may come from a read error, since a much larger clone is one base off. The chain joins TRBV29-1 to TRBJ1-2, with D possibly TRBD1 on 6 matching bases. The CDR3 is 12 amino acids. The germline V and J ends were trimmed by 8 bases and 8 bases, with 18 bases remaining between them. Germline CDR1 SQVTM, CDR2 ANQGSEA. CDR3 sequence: CSPLSGVRGYTF. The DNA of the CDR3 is TGCAGCCCCCTCTCAGGGGTCCGAGGCTACACCTTC.

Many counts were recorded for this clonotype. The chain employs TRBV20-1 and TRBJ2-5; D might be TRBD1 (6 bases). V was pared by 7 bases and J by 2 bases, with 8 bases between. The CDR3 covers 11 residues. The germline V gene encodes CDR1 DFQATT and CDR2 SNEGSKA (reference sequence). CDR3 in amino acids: CSGQGQETQYF. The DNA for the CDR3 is TGCAGTGGTCAGGGGCAAGAGACCCAGTACTTC.

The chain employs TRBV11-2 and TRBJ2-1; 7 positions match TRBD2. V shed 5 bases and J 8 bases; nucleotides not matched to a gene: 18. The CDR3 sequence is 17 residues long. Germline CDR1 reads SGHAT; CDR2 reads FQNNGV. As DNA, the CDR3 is TGTGCCAGCAGCCCGTGGACGGGCGGGAGTAGGGGCGATGAGCAGTTCTTC. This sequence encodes CASSPWTGGSRGDEQFF.

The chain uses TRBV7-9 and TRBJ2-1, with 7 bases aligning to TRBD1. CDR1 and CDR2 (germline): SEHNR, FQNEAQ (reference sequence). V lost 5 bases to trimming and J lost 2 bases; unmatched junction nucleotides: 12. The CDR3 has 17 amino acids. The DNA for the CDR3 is TGTGCCAGCAGCCCCCGTAGGGGGCAGGGCACCTACAATGAGCAGTTCTTC. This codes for CASSPRRGQGTYNEQFF.

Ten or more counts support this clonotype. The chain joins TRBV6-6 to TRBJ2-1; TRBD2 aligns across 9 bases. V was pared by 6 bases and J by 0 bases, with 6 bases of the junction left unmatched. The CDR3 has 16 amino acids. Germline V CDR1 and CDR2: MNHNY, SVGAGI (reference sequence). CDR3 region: CASRGTSHSSYNEQFF. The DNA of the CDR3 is TGTGCCAGCAGAGGGACTAGCCATAGCTCCTACAATGAGCAGTTCTTC.

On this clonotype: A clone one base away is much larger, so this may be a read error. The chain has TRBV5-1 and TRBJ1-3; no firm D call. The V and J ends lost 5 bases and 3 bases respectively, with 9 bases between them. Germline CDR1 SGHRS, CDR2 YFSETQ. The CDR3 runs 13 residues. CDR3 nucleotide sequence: TGCGCCAGCAGGGCAGAGAATGGAAACACCATATATTTT. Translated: CASRAENGNTIYF.

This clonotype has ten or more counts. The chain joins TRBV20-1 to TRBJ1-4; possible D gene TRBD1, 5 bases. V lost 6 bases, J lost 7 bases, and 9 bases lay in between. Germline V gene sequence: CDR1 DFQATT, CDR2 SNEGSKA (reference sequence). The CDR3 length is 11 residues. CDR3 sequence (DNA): TGCAGTGCGCGGGGGGGTGAAAAACTGTTTTTT. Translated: CSARGGEKLFF.

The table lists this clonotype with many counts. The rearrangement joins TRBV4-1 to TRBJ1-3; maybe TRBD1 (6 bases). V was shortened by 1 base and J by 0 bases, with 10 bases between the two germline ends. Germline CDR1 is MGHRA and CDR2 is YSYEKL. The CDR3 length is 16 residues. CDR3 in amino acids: CASSQVRTVSGNTIYF. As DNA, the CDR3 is TGCGCCAGCAGCCAAGTGAGGACAGTCTCTGGAAACACCATATATTTT.

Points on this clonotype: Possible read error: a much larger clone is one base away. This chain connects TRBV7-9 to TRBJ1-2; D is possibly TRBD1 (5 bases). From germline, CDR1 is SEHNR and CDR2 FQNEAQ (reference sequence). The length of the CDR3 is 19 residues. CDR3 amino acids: CTSSLQTPLQDNTNYGYTF. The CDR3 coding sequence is TGTACCAGCAGTTTACAAACCCCCCTACAGGACAATACTAACTATGGCTACACCTTC.

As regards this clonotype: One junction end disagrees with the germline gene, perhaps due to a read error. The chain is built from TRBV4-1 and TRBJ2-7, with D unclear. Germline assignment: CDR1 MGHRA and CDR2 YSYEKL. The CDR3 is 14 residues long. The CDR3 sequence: CASNQVGQRYEQYF. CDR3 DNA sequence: TGCGCCAGCAACCAAGTCGGTCAGCGCTATGAGCAGTACTTC.

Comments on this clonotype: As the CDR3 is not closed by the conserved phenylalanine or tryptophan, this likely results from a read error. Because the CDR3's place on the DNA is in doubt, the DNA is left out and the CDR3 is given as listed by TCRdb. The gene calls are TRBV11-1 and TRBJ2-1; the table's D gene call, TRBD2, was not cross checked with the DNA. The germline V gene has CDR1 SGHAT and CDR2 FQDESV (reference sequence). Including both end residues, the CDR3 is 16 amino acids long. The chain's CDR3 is CASSLILSGGYNEWFL.

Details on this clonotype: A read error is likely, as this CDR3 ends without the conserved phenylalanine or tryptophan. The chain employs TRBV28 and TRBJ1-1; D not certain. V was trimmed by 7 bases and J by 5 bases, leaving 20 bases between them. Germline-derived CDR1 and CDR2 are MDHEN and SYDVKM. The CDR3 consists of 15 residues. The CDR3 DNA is TGTGCCAGCAATTTGAGAGGGATTGTGAGGACTGAAGCTTTCTTA. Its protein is CASNLRGIVRTEAFL.

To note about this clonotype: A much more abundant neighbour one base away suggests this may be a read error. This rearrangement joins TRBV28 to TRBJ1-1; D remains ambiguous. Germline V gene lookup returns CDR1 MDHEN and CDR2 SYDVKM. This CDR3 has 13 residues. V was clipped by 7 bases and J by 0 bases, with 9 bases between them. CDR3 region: CASILGMNTEAFF. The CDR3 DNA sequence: TGTGCCAGCATCCTGGGAATGAACACTGAAGCTTTCTTT. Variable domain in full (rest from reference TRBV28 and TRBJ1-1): DVKVTQSSRYLVKRTGEKVFLECVQDMDHENMFWYRQDPGLGLRLIYFSYDVKMKEKGDIPEGYSVSREKKERFSLILESASTNQTSMYLCASILGMNTEAFFGQGTRLTVV.

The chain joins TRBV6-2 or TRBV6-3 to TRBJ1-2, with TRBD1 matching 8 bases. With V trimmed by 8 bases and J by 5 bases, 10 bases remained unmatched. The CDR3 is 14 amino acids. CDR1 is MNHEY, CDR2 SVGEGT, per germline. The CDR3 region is CASGPPTGAYGYTF. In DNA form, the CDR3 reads TGTGCCAGCGGTCCACCGACAGGGGCATATGGCTACACCTTC.

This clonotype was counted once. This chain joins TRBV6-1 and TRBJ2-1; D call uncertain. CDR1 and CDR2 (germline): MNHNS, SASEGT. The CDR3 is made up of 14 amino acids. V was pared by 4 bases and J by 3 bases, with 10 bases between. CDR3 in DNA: TGTGCCAGCAGTGTAGCAGGAGTCTACAATGAGCAGTTCTTC. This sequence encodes CASSVAGVYNEQFF.